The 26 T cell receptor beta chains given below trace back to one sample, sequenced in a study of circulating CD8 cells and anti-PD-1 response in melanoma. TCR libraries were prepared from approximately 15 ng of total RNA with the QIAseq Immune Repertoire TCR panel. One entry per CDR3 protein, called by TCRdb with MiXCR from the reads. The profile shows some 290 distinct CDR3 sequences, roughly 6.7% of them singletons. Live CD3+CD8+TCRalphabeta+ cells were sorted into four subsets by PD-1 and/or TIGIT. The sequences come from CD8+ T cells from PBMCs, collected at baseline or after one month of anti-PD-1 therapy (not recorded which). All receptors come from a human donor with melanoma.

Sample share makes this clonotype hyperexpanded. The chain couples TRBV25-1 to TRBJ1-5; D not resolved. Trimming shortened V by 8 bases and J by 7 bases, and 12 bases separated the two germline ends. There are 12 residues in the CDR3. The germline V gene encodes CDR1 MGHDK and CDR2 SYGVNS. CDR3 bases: TGTGCCAGCTCTGATGGGGTCCAGCCCCAGCATTTT. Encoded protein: CASSDGVQPQHF. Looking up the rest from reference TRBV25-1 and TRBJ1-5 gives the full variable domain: EADIYQTPRYLVIGTGKKITLECSQTMGHDKMYWYQQDPGMELHLIHYSYGVNSTEKGDLSSESTVSRIRTEHFPLTLESARPSHTSQYLCASSDGVQPQHFGDGTRLSIL.

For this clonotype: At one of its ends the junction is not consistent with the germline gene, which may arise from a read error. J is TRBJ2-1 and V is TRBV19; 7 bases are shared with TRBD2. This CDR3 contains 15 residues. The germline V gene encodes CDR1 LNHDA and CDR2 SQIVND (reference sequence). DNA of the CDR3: TGTGCCAGTAGTGCAGGGAGGGGCGCTTACAATGAGCAGTTTTTC. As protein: CASSAGRGAYNEQFF.

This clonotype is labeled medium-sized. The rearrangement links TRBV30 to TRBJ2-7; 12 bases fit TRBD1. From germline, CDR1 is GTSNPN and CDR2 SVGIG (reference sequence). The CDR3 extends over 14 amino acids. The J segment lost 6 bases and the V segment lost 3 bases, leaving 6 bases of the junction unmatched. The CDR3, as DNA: TGTGCCTGGAGGAAGGGGACAGGGGGCATCGAGCAGTACTTC. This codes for CAWRKGTGGIEQYF.

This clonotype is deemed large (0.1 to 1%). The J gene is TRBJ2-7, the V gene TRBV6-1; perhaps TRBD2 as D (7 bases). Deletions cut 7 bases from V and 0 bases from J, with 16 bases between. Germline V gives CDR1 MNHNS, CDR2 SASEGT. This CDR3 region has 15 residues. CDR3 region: CASIPLGGHSYEQYF. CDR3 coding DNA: TGTGCCAGCATCCCCCTCGGGGGGCACTCCTACGAGCAGTACTTC.

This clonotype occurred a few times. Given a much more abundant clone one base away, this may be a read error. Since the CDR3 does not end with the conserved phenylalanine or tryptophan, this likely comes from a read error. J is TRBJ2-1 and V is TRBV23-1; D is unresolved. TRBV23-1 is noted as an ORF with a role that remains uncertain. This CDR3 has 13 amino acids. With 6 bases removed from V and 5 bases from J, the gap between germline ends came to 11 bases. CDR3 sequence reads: CASSSIFDNEQFL. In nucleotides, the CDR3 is TGCGCCAGCAGCTCAATATTCGACAATGAGCAGTTCCTC.

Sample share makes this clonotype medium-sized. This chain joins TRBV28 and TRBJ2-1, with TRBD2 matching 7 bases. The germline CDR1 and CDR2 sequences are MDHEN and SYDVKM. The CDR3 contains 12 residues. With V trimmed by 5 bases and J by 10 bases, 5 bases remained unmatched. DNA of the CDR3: TGTGCCAGCAGTCTCTATAGCGGGGAGCAGTTCTTC. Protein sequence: CASSLYSGEQFF.

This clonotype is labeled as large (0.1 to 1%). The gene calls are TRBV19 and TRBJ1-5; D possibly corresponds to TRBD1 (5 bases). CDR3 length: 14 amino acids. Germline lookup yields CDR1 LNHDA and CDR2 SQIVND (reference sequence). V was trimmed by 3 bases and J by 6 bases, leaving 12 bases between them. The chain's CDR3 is CASSMGTVSQPQHF. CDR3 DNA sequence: TGTGCCAGTAGTATGGGGACTGTCAGTCAGCCCCAGCATTTT.

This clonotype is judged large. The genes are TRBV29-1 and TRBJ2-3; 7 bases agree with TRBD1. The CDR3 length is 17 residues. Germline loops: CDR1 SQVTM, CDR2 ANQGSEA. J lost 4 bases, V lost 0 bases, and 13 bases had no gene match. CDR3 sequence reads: CSVEDLAQGEGADTQYF. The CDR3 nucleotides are TGCAGCGTTGAAGATTTGGCGCAGGGGGAAGGAGCAGATACGCAGTATTTT.

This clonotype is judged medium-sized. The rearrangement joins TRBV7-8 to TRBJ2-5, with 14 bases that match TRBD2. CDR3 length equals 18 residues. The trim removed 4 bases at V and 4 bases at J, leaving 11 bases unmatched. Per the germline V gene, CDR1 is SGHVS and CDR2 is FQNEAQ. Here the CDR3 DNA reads TGTGCCAGCAGCTGGGGACTAGCGGGGGACCCTCCCGTAGAGACCCAGTACTTC. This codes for CASSWGLAGDPPVETQYF.

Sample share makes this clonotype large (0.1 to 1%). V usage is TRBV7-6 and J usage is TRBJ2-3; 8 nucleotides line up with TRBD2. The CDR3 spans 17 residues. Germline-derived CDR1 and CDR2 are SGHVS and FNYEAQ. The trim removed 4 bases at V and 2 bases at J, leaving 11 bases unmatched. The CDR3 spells CASSSSGGGNPTDTQYF. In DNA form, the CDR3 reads TGTGCCAGCAGCTCCAGTGGCGGGGGGAACCCCACAGATACGCAGTATTTT. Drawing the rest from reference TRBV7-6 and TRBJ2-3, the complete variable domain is GAGVSQSPRYKVTKRGQDVALRCDPISGHVSLYWYRQALGQGPEFLTYFNYEAQQDKSGLPNDRFSAERPEGSISTLTIQRTEQRDSAMYRCASSSSGGGNPTDTQYFGPGTRLTVL.

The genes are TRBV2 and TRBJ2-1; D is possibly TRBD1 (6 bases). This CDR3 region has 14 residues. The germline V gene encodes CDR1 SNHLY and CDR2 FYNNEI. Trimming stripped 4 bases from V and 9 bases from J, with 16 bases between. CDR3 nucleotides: TGTGCCAGCAGTGGGGGGCAGGTCGGCGGTGAGCAGTTCTTC. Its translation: CASSGGQVGGEQFF. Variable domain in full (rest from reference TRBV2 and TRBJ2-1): EPEVTQTPSHQVTQMGQEVILRCVPISNHLYFYWYRQILGQKVEFLVSFYNNEISEKSEIFDDQFSVERPDGSNFTLKIRSTKLEDSAMYFCASSGGQVGGEQFFGPGTRLTVL.

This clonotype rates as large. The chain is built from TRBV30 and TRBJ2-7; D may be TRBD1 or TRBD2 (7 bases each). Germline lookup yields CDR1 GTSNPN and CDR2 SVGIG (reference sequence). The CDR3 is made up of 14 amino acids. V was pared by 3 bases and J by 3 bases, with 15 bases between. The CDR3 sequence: CAWSRGGPVYEQYF. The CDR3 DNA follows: TGTGCCTGGAGCAGGGGGGGACCCGTCTACGAGCAGTACTTC.

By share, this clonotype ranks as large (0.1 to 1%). CDR3 amino acids: CSVRRGLDEKLFF. The CDR3 region has the DNA TGCAGCGTTCGAAGGGGGCTGGATGAAAAACTGTTTTTT. The chain uses TRBV29-1 and TRBJ1-4, with 7 bases identical to TRBD1. Losses at the gene ends were 5 bases for V and 6 bases for J; bases not matched to a gene: 6. This CDR3 contains 13 residues. Germline V gene lookup returns CDR1 SQVTM and CDR2 ANQGSEA.

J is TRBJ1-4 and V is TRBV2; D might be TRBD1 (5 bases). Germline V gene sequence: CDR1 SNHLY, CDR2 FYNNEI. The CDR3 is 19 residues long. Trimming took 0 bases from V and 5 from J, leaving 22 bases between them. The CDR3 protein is CASSEALPEELGVNEKLFF. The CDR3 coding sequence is TGTGCCAGCAGTGAAGCGCTTCCGGAAGAACTAGGGGTGAATGAAAAACTGTTTTTT.

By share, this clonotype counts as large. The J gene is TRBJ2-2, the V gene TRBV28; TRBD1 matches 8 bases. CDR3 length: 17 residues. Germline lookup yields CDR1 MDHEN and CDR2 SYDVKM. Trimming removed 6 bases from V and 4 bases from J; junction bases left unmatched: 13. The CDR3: CASSGWADRVTTGELFF. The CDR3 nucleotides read TGTGCCAGCAGCGGTTGGGCGGACAGGGTGACCACCGGGGAGCTGTTTTTT.

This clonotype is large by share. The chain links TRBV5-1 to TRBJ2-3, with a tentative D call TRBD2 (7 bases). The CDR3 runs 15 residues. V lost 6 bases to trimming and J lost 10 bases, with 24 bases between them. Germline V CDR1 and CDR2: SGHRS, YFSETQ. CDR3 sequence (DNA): TGCGCCAGCATGAACCGGGACCCGATCGGGGGGCCGCAGTATTTT. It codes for CASMNRDPIGGPQYF.

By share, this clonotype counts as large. The chain's CDR3 is CASSQLAGATDTQYF. CDR3 sequence (DNA): TGTGCCAGCAGCCAGCTAGCGGGGGCCACAGATACGCAGTATTTT. The rearrangement links TRBV3-1 to TRBJ2-3, with TRBD2 identical over 10 bases. Germline CDR1 and CDR2: LGHDT and YNNKEL (reference sequence). The CDR3 runs 15 residues. Trimming removed 3 bases from V and 2 bases from J; junction bases left unmatched: 2.

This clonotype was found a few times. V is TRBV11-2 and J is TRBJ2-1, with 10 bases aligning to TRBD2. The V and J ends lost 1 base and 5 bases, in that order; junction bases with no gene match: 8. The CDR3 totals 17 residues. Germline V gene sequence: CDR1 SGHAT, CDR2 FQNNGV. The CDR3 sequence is CASSLAGTSVLNNEQFF. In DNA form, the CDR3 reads TGTGCCAGCAGCTTAGCCGGGACTAGCGTCCTGAACAATGAGCAGTTCTTC.

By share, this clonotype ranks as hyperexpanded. DNA of the CDR3: TGCGCCAGCAGCCAACTGGCCGGGACAGGGAGCTCTGGGGCCAACGTCCTGACTTTC. Translating it yields CASSQLAGTGSSGANVLTF. The gene calls are TRBV4-3 and TRBJ2-6, with 9 bases lining up with TRBD1. Losses at the gene ends were 2 bases for V and 0 bases for J; bases not matched to a gene: 8. This CDR3 spans 19 amino acids. The germline gives CDR1 LGHNA, CDR2 YSLEER.

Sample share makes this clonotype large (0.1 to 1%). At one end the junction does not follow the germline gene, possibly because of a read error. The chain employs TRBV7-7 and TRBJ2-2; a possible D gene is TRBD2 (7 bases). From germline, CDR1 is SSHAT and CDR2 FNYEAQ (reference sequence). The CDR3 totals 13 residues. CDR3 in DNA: TGTGCTAGCAGCTCCGGGGGGCCCGGGGAGCTGTTTTTT. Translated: CASSSGGPGELFF.

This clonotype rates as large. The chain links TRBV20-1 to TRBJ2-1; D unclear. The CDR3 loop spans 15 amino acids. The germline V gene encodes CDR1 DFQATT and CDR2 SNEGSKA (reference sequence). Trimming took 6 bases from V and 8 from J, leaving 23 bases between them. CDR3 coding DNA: TGCAGTGCATCCCCCGTTGTAGCTGGGAACCATGAGCAGTTCTTC. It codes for CSASPVVAGNHEQFF.

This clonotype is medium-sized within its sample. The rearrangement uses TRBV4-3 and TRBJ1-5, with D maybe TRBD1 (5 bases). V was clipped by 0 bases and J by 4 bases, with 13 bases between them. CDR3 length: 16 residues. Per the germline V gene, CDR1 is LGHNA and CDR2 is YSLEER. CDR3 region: CASSQDLQVRNQPQHF. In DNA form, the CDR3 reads TGCGCCAGCAGCCAAGATTTACAGGTGCGGAATCAGCCCCAGCATTTT.

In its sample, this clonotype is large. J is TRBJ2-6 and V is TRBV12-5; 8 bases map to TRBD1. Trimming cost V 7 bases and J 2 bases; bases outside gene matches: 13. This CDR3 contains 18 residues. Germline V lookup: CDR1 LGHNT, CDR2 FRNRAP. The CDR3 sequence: CASALGQGRNAGANVLTF. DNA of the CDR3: TGTGCTAGTGCTCTTGGACAGGGAAGGAACGCTGGGGCCAACGTCCTGACTTTC. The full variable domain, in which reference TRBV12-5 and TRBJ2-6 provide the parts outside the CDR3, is DARVTQTPRHKVTEMGQEVTMRCQPILGHNTVFWYRQTMMQGLELLAYFRNRAPLDDSGMPKDRFSAEMPDATLATLKIQPSEPRDSAVYFCASALGQGRNAGANVLTFGAGSRLTVL.

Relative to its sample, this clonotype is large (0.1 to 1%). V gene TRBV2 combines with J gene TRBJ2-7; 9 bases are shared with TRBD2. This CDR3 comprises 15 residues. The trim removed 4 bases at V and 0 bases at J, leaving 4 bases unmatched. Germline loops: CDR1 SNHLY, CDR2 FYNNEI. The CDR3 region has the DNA TGTGCCAGCAGTGCGGTAGCGGGGGCCTCCTACGAGCAGTACTTC. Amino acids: CASSAVAGASYEQYF. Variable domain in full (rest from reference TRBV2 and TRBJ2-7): EPEVTQTPSHQVTQMGQEVILRCVPISNHLYFYWYRQILGQKVEFLVSFYNNEISEKSEIFDDQFSVERPDGSNFTLKIRSTKLEDSAMYFCASSAVAGASYEQYFGPGTRLTVT.

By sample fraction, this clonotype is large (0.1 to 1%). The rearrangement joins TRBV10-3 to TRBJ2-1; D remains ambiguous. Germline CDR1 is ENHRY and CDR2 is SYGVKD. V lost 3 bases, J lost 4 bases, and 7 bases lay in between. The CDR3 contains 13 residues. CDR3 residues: CAISDQVYNEQFF. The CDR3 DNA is TGTGCCATCAGTGACCAGGTGTACAATGAGCAGTTCTTC.

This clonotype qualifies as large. The CDR3 reads CASSEDIGQGSYEQYF. The CDR3 coding sequence is TGTGCCAGCAGTGAAGATATAGGACAGGGGAGTTACGAGCAGTACTTC. V gene TRBV6-1 combines with J gene TRBJ2-7; TRBD1 matches 9 bases. The CDR3 is made up of 16 amino acids. Unmatched junction bases numbered 8, after V lost 1 base and J lost 4 bases. Germline V CDR1 and CDR2: MNHNS, SASEGT.